The TCR beta chain described here comes from a study of T-cell reconstitution after alpha-beta-depleted transplantation in children. This CDR3 is 14 amino acids long. The germline CDR1 and CDR2 sequences are LNHDA and SQIVND (reference sequence). For this clonotype: At one end the junction does not follow the germline gene, possibly because of a read error.

Using unique molecular identifiers, the investigators prepared the TCRbeta library. TCRdb processed the PCR reads anew with MiXCR; each CDR3 protein has one entry. The sample carries some 520,000 distinct CDR3 sequences, approximately 29% recorded once. The input for sequencing was PBMCs from the stem cell graft donor, taken from the stem cell graft. This chain joins TRBV19 and TRBJ2-1; 8 bases are shared with TRBD2. The clonotype was recovered from a human donor who donated a stem cell graft to a child with aplastic anemia. Written as DNA, the CDR3 is TGTGCCAGTAGTCGGTCTAGCGGGCCCAATGACCAGTTCTTC. Protein product: CASSRSSGPNDQFF.